This T cell receptor (beta chain) appears in the sequencing data of a study of radiotherapy plus CTLA-4 blockade in lung cancer (dated by TCRdb to between 2018 and 2020). Regarding the study in general: Objective responses were observed in 15% to 20% of enrolled patients, and disease control was achieved in 31%.

As for this clone: Its antigen has not been determined. No per-base quality is available; no much larger clone lies one base away.

The paper as a whole reports these results and caveats: The strongest predictors of response, as reported, were early dynamic changes in blood T cell clones along with a rise in serum interferon-beta after radiation. After treatment with radiotherapy and ipilimumab, TCR clones that originated in tumors expanded in peripheral blood.

The junction shows trimming of 0 bases on V and 2 bases on J, plus 10 bases between the germline ends. The germline V gene encodes CDR1 MGHRA and CDR2 YSYEKL. The CDR3 runs 15 amino acids, cysteine and phenylalanine included. Only CDR3 DNA is held: 45 bases, read in frame from base 1. The study tested focal radiation therapy combined with CTLA-4 blockade (ipilimumab) in patients with chemo-refractory metastatic non-small-cell lung cancer. Libraries were made using the immunoSEQ multiplex PCR assay. Sourced from immuneACCESS, this table was stored by TCRdb with only in-frame sequences that have V and J called. A share of the clones is absent; for the studies checked, an unresolved V gene accounts for under half, and the remainder has no known explanation. The sample has roughly 50,000 clones on record, 82% of them singletons. The top ten hold approximately 3.5% of the sample.

The specimen was peripheral blood, collected from a patient treated with radiotherapy plus ipilimumab. The sequence derives from a human donor with non-small cell lung cancer who had stable disease on radiotherapy plus ipilimumab. The rearranged chain carries TRBV4-1 and TRBJ2-5; the D gene is possibly TRBD1, with 5 bases matching. The DNA sequence reads TGCGCCAGCAGCCAAGATGGGGCAGCGCAAGAGACCCAGTACTTC. Its protein reads: CASSQDGAAQETQYF.